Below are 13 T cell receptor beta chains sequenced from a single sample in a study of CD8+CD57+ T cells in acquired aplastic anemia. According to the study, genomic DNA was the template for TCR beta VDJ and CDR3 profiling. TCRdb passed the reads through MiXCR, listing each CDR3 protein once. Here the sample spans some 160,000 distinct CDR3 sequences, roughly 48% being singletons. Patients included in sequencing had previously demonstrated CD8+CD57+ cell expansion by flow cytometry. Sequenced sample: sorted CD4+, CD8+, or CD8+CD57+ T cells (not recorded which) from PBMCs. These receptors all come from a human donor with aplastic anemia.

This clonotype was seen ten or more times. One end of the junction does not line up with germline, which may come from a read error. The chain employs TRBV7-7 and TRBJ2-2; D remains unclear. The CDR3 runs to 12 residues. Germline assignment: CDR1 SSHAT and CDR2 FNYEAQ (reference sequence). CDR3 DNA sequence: TGTGCTAGCAGCTTAGGAGCCGGGGAGCTGTTTTTT. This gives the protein CASSLGAGELFF.

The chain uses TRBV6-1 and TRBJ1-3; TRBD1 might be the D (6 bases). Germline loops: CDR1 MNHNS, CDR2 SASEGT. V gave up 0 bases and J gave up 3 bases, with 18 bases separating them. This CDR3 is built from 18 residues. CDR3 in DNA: TGTGCCAGCAGTGAAGCCTATCCGGGACAATCGTATGGAAACACCATATATTTT. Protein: CASSEAYPGQSYGNTIYF.

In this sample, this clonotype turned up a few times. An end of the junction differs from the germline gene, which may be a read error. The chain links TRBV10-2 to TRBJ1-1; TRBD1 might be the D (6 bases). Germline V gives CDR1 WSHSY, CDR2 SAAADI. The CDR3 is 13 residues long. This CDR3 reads CASSDGGGTEALF. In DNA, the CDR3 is TGTGCCAGCAGTGACGGTGGGGGCACTGAAGCTCTCTTT.

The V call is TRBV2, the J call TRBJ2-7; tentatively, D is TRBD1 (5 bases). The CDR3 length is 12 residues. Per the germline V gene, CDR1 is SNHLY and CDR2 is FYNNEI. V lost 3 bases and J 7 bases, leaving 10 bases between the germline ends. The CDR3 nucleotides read TGTGCCAGCAGTGATAAGGACACTGAGCAGTACTTC. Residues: CASSDKDTEQYF. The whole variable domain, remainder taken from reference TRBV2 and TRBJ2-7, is EPEVTQTPSHQVTQMGQEVILRCVPISNHLYFYWYRQILGQKVEFLVSFYNNEISEKSEIFDDQFSVERPDGSNFTLKIRSTKLEDSAMYFCASSDKDTEQYFGPGTRLTVT.

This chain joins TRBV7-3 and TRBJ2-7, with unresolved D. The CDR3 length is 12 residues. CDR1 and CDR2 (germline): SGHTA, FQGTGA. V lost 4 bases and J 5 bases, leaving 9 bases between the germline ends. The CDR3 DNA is TGTGCCAGCAGCTCCGCGCGAGACGAGCAGTACTTC. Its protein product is CASSSARDEQYF.

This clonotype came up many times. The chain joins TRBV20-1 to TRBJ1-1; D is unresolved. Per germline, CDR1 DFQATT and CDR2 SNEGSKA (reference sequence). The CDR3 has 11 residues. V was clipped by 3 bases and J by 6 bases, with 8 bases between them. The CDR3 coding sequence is TGCAGTGCTAGTTGGTTGGCTGAAGCTTTCTTT. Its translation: CSASWLAEAFF.

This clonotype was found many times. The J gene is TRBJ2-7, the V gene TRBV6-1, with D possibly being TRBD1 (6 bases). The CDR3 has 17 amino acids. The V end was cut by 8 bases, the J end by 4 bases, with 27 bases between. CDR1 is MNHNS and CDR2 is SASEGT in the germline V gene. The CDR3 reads CASEGPPQGGGVYEQYF. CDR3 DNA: TGTGCCAGCGAAGGACCTCCACAGGGCGGCGGCGTTTACGAGCAGTACTTC.

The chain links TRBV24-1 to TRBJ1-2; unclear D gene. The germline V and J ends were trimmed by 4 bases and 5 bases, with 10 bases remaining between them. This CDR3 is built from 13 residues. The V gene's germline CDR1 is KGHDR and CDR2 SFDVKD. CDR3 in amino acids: CATSEDGRYGYTF. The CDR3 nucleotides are TGTGCCACCAGTGAGGACGGACGATATGGCTACACCTTC.

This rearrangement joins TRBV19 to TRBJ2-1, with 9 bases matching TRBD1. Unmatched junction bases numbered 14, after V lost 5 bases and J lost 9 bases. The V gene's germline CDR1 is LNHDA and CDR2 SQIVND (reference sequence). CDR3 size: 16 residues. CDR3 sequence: CASSHQTGTGTLEQFF. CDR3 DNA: TGTGCCAGTAGTCACCAAACCGGGACAGGGACTCTTGAGCAGTTCTTC.

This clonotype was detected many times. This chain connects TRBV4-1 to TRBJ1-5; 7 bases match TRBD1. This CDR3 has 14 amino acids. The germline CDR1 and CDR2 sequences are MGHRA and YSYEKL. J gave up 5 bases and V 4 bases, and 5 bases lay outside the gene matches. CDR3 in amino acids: CASSPRGTDQPQHF. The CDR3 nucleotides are TGCGCCAGCAGCCCCAGGGGGACGGATCAGCCCCAGCATTTT.

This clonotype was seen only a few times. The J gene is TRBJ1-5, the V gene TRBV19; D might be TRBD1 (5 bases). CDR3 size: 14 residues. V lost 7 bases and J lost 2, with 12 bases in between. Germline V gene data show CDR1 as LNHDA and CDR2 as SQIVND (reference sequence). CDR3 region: CASTLGRGNQPQHF. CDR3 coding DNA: TGTGCCAGTACCTTGGGACGGGGCAATCAGCCCCAGCATTTT.

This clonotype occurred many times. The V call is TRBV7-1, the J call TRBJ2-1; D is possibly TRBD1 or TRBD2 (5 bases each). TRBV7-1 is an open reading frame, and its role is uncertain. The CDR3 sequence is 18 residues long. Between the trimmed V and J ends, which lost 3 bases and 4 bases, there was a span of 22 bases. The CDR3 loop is CASSSTGTFGPPYNEQFF. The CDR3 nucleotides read TGTGCCAGCAGCTCCACCGGGACCTTCGGGCCCCCTTACAATGAGCAGTTCTTC.

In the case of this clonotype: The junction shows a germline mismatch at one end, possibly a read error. DNA of the CDR3: TGTGCCACCAGCGGCGCCTACTCTGGAAACACCATGTATTTT. Amino acid sequence: CATSGAYSGNTMYF. This chain uses TRBV15 with TRBJ1-3; D uncertain. The CDR3 sequence is 14 residues long. Looked up from germline, CDR1 is LNHNV and CDR2 is YYDKDF (reference sequence).